Each of the 21 T cell receptor beta chains below was sequenced from the same sample in a study of response to subunit inactivated influenza vaccine. From the RT-PCR reads, TCRdb called clonotypes with MiXCR, one entry per CDR3 protein. Here the sample spans more than 700,000 distinct CDR3 sequences, 20% to 25% being singletons. Sequences were derived from PBMCs from blood, sampled 5 to 6 days after vaccination. All receptors come from a middle-aged man who received an inactivated influenza vaccine.

This clonotype has more than one count but fewer than ten. The rearrangement links TRBV28 to TRBJ2-7; TRBD2 matches at 9 bases. The V segment lost 1 base and the J segment 4 bases; nucleotides outside the gene matches: 8. Per the germline V gene, CDR1 is MDHEN and CDR2 is SYDVKM. The CDR3 covers 16 residues. CDR3 amino acids: CASSLFGGTSRYEQYF. CDR3 sequence (DNA): TGTGCCAGCAGTTTATTTGGCGGGACTAGCCGATACGAGCAGTACTTC. Together with reference TRBV28 and TRBJ2-7, the CDR3 gives the full variable domain: DVKVTQSSRYLVKRTGEKVFLECVQDMDHENMFWYRQDPGLGLRLIYFSYDVKMKEKGDIPEGYSVSREKKERFSLILESASTNQTSMYLCASSLFGGTSRYEQYFGPGTRLTVT.

This chain links TRBV15 with TRBJ2-7; possible D gene TRBD1, 6 bases. Trimming cost V 5 bases and J 2 bases, with 13 bases left between them. Looked up from germline, CDR1 is LNHNV and CDR2 is YYDKDF (reference sequence). This CDR3 has 14 amino acids. The CDR3 reads CATSPTGSPYEQYF. The DNA for the CDR3 is TGTGCCACCAGCCCCACAGGGTCCCCCTACGAGCAGTACTTC.

The chain is built from TRBV6-2 or TRBV6-3 and TRBJ2-7; possibly TRBD1 or TRBD2 for D (5 bases each). Germline V gene sequence: CDR1 MNHEY, CDR2 SVGEGT. Trimming stripped 5 bases from V and 0 bases from J, with 11 bases between. The CDR3 spans 14 residues. The CDR3 region has the DNA TGTGCCAGCAGTATCGGGACGGACTCCTACGAGCAGTACTTC. Its protein is CASSIGTDSYEQYF.

This clonotype was detected only a few times. The rearrangement links TRBV15 to TRBJ1-1, with 7 bases fitting TRBD1. Germline values: CDR1 LNHNV, CDR2 YYDKDF (reference sequence). The ends lost 4 bases at V and 3 bases at J; junction bases unmatched: 8. This CDR3 comprises 15 residues. The CDR3 DNA is TGTGCCACCAGCACCCCGACAGGGAGGTACACTGAAGCTTTCTTT. This gives the protein CATSTPTGRYTEAFF.

The chain is built from TRBV19 and TRBJ2-4; D is perhaps TRBD1 (5 bases). V was shortened by 5 bases and J by 7 bases, with 21 bases between the two germline ends. The CDR3 contains 16 residues. CDR1 and CDR2 (germline): LNHDA, SQIVND (reference sequence). The CDR3 DNA reads as TGTGCCAGTAGTGGGTCCTATCAGGGCAGCTACAACATTCAGTACTTC. Translation: CASSGSYQGSYNIQYF.

J is TRBJ2-4 and V is TRBV6-2 or TRBV6-3; D is perhaps TRBD1 (7 bases). The V gene's germline CDR1 is MNHEY and CDR2 SVGEGT. There are 17 residues in the CDR3. V gave up 2 bases and J gave up 3 bases, with 17 bases separating them. The CDR3 loop is CASSYGGGGYGKNIQYF. CDR3 bases: TGTGCCAGCAGTTACGGAGGGGGCGGGTATGGCAAAAACATTCAGTACTTC.

The chain is built from TRBV3-1 and TRBJ2-2, with 13 bases that match TRBD2. The germline gives CDR1 LGHDT, CDR2 YNNKEL (reference sequence). The CDR3 extends over 16 amino acids. With 5 bases clipped from V and 2 bases from J, the junction kept 2 bases outside the gene matches. CDR3 nucleotide sequence: TGTGCCAGCAGCGGGACTAGCGGGACCAACACCGGGGAGCTGTTTTTT. As protein: CASSGTSGTNTGELFF.

In this sample, this clonotype turned up a few times. This sequence joins TRBV6-1 and TRBJ2-7, with 12 bases matching TRBD2. CDR1 MNHNS and CDR2 SASEGT come from the germline V gene. The CDR3 consists of 16 residues. Trimming took 8 bases from V and 0 from J; bases not matched to a gene: 8. The CDR3 loop reads CASAIGTSGFSYEQYF. Written as DNA, the CDR3 is TGTGCCAGCGCTATCGGGACTAGCGGGTTCTCCTACGAGCAGTACTTC.

This clonotype showed up just a few times. The chain is built from TRBV29-1 and TRBJ2-1, with 8 bases that match TRBD2. Per germline, CDR1 SQVTM and CDR2 ANQGSEA. This CDR3 is 14 amino acids long. The V gene end was trimmed by 7 bases and the J gene end by 11 bases; junction bases not matched to a gene: 16. CDR3 nucleotide sequence: TGCAGCGCCGAGTCTCCGAGCGGGAGACCAAAGCAGTTCTTC. As protein: CSAESPSGRPKQFF.

The J gene is TRBJ2-1, the V gene TRBV12-3 or TRBV12-4, with TRBD2 matching over 11 bases. The ends lost 4 bases at V and 7 bases at J; junction bases unmatched: 9. The CDR3 consists of 16 residues. CDR3 amino acids: CASSSLAGGGLNEQFF. CDR3 bases: TGTGCCAGCAGTTCATTAGCGGGAGGGGGGTTAAATGAGCAGTTCTTC.

This clonotype was counted a few times. This chain joins TRBV5-1 and TRBJ2-7, with D tentatively TRBD1 or TRBD2 (5 bases each). The CDR3 runs to 17 residues. With 4 bases removed from V and 2 bases from J, the gap between germline ends came to 22 bases. Germline-derived CDR1 and CDR2 are SGHRS and YFSETQ. CDR3 sequence (DNA): TGCGCCAGCAGCCATGACGGTGTGAGGGGAGTCCCCTACGAGCAGTACTTC. Amino acid sequence: CASSHDGVRGVPYEQYF.

The sample holds many counts of this clonotype. The gene calls are TRBV12-3 or TRBV12-4 and TRBJ1-2, with TRBD1 as a possible D gene (6 bases). V lost 8 bases, J lost 0 bases, and 13 bases lay in between. The CDR3 is 14 residues long. The CDR3 loop is CASGRTDANYGYTF. In nucleotides, the CDR3 is TGTGCCAGCGGTCGGACAGATGCTAACTATGGCTACACCTTC.

This clonotype has ten or more counts. This rearrangement joins TRBV20-1 to TRBJ2-7; a possible D gene is TRBD1 (6 bases). V was clipped by 2 bases and J by 6 bases, with 20 bases between them. The CDR3 runs 15 residues. Germline V gene sequence: CDR1 DFQATT, CDR2 SNEGSKA (reference sequence). The CDR3 DNA reads as TGCAGTGCTAGATCGGCCCGGACAGCTCCTGGCGAGCAGTACTTC. Translating it yields CSARSARTAPGEQYF.

There are many counts of this clonotype. This chain joins TRBV28 and TRBJ2-7; 8 nucleotides match TRBD1. Germline CDR1 reads MDHEN; CDR2 reads SYDVKM. The CDR3 has 16 amino acids. J gave up 2 bases and V 3 bases, and 9 bases lay outside the gene matches. The CDR3 is CASSLETGGTTYEQYF. In nucleotides, the CDR3 is TGTGCCAGCAGTTTGGAAACAGGGGGAACTACCTACGAGCAGTACTTC.

This clonotype occurred a few times. The chain carries TRBV4-3 and TRBJ2-7; 8 positions agree with TRBD1. The CDR3 loop spans 17 amino acids. The germline CDR1 and CDR2 sequences are LGHNA and YSLEER. V gave up 0 bases and J gave up 5 bases; unmatched junction bases: 12. The CDR3 nucleotides are TGCGCCAGCAGCCAAGACTCCCGACAGGGGCCGTATCACGAGCAGTACTTC. This sequence encodes CASSQDSRQGPYHEQYF.

This chain uses TRBV7-2 with TRBJ2-5; D not certain. CDR1 SGHTA and CDR2 FQGNSA come from the germline V gene. The CDR3 has 17 residues. The V gene lost 2 bases and the J gene lost 0 bases, with 16 bases spanning the gap. In DNA form, the CDR3 reads TGTGCCAGCAGCTTAAGGGTCGGCAGAATCTACCAAGAGACCCAGTACTTC. This translates into CASSLRVGRIYQETQYF.

At least ten counts were recorded for this clonotype. The chain carries TRBV10-3 and TRBJ2-5; possibly TRBD2 for D (5 bases). The CDR3 loop spans 15 amino acids. Trimming removed 0 bases from V and 0 bases from J, with 8 bases in between. Germline values: CDR1 ENHRY, CDR2 SYGVKD. CDR3 bases: TGTGCCATCAGTGAGTCGAGGGCAGACCAAGAGACCCAGTACTTC. Translated: CAISESRADQETQYF.

The chain is built from TRBV5-6 and TRBJ2-4, with 9 bases lining up with TRBD1. The CDR3 runs to 15 residues. CDR1 and CDR2 (germline): SGHDT, YYEEEE. Germline trimming cut 0 bases from V and 6 bases from J; bases unmatched to any gene: 4. The CDR3 bases are TGTGCCAGCAGCTTGGTTGAGGACAGGGGAAACATTCAGTACTTC. Protein product: CASSLVEDRGNIQYF.

Only a few counts were recorded for this clonotype. This chain joins TRBV5-8 and TRBJ1-2; the D gene is possibly TRBD1 (6 bases). CDR1 is SGHTS and CDR2 is YDEGEE in the germline V gene. V was shortened by 1 base and J by 4 bases, with 8 bases between the two germline ends. The CDR3 spans 13 residues. Here the CDR3 reads CASSLQTGYGYTF. CDR3 coding DNA: TGTGCCAGCAGCTTGCAGACAGGCTATGGCTACACCTTC.

This clonotype showed up just a few times. This chain joins TRBV28 and TRBJ1-1, with 7 bases that match TRBD1. Germline loops: CDR1 MDHEN, CDR2 SYDVKM. The CDR3 loop spans 15 amino acids. Germline trimming cut 5 bases from V and 2 bases from J; bases unmatched to any gene: 8. CDR3 sequence (DNA): TGTGCCAGCAGTGCCCACAGGGGAGGTAACACTGAAGCTTTCTTT. It is translated as CASSAHRGGNTEAFF.

There are many counts of this clonotype. The V call is TRBV10-1, the J call TRBJ2-3; maybe TRBD1 (6 bases). The V and J ends lost 5 bases and 5 bases respectively, with 8 bases between them. Germline CDR1 and CDR2: WNHNN and SYGVQD (reference sequence). The CDR3 loop spans 12 amino acids. The CDR3 DNA follows: TGCGCCAGCAGTCCAGGGGTAGATACGCAGTATTTT. Translated, it gives CASSPGVDTQYF.